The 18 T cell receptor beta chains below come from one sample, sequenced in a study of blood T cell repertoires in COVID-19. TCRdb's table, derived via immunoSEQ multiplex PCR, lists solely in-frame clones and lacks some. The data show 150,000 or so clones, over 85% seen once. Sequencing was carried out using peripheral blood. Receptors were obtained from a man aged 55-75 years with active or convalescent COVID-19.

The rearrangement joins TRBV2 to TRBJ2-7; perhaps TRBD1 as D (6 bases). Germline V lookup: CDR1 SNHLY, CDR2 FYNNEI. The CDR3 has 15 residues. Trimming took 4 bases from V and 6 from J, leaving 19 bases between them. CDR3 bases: TGTGCCAGCAGTGCCCGAGGGGGACCCACCTCCGAGCAGTACTTC. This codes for CASSARGGPTSEQYF. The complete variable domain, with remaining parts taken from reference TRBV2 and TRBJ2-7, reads EPEVTQTPSHQVTQMGQEVILRCVPISNHLYFYWYRQILGQKVEFLVSFYNNEISEKSEIFDDQFSVERPDGSNFTLKIRSTKLEDSAMYFCASSARGGPTSEQYFGPGTRLTVT.

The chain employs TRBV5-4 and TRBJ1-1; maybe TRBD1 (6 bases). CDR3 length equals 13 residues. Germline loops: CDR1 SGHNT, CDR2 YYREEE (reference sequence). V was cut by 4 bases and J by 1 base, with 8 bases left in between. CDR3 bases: TGTGCCAGCAGCCAGGGACAGAACACTGAAGCTTTCTTT. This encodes CASSQGQNTEAFF.

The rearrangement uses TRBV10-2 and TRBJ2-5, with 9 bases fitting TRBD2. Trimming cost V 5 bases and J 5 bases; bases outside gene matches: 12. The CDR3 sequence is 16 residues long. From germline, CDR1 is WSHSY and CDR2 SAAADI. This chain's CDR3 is CASSFLLAGVRETQYF. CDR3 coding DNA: TGCGCCAGCAGTTTCCTTTTAGCGGGAGTTAGGGAGACCCAGTACTTC.

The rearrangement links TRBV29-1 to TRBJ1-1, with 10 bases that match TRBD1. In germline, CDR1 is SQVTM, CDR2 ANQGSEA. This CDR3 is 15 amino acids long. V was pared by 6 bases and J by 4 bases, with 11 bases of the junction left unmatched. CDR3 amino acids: CSVLKTGGEFTEAFF. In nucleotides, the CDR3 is TGCAGCGTACTCAAGACAGGGGGCGAATTCACTGAAGCTTTCTTT.

In nucleotides, the CDR3 is TGCGCCAGCAGCTTGAGCGGACAGGGGAAAAACTACGAGCAGTACTTC. Protein sequence: CASSLSGQGKNYEQYF. The chain recombines TRBV5-1 with TRBJ2-7; 9 positions agree with TRBD1. Germline CDR1 SGHRS, CDR2 YFSETQ. Germline trimming cut 1 base from V and 3 bases from J; bases unmatched to any gene: 8. The CDR3 is 16 amino acids.

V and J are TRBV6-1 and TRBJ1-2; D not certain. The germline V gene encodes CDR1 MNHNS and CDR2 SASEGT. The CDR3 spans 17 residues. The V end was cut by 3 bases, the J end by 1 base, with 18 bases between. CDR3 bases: TGTGCCAGCAGTGAGTCACCCGGGAAGAAACTTAACTATGGCTACACCTTC. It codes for CASSESPGKKLNYGYTF.

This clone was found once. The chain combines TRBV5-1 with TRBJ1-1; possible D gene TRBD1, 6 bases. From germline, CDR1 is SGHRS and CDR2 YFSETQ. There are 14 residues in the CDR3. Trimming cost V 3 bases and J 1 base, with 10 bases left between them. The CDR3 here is CASSSDSTNTEAFF. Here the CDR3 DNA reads TGCGCCAGCAGCTCGGACAGTACGAACACTGAAGCTTTCTTT.

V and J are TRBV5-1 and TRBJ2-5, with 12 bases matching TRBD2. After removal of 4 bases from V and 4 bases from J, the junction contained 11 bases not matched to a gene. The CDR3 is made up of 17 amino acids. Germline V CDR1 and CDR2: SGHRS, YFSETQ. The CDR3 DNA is TGCGCCAGCAGCATTTCTAAGATGACTAGCGGGGGAGAGACCCAGTACTTC. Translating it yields CASSISKMTSGGETQYF.

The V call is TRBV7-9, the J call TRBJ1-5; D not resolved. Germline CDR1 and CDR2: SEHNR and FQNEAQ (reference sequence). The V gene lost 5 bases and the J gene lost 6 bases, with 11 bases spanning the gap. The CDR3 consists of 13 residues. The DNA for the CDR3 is TGTGCCAGCAGCCGGGGTGGAATTCAGCCCCAGCATTTT. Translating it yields CASSRGGIQPQHF.

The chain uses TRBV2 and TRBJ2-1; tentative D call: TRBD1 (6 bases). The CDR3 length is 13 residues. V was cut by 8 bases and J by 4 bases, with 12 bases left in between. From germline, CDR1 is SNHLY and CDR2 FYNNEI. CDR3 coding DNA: TGTGCCAGCGGGCTCCAGGGGTACAATGAGCAGTTCTTC. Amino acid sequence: CASGLQGYNEQFF.

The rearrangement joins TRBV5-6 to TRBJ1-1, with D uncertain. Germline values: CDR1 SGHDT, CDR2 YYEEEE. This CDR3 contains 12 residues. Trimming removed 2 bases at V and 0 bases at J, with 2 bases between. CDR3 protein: CASSFMNTEAFF. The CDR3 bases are TGTGCCAGCAGCTTCATGAACACTGAAGCTTTCTTT.

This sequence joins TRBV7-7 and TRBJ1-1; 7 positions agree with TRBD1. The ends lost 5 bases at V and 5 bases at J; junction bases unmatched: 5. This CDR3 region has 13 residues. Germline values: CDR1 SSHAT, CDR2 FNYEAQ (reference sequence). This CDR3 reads CASSVSTGTEAFF. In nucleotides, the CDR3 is TGTGCCAGCAGCGTATCGACAGGGACTGAAGCTTTCTTT.

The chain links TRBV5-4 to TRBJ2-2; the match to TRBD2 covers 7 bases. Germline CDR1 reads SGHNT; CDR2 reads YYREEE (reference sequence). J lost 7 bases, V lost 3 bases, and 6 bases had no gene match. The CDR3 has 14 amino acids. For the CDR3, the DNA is TGTGCCAGCAGCTACCCGACTAGCTTCGGGGAGCTGTTTTTT. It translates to CASSYPTSFGELFF. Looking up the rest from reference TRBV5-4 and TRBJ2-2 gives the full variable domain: ETGVTQSPTHLIKTRGQQVTLRCSSQSGHNTVSWYQQALGQGPQFIFQYYREEENGRGNFPPRFSGLQFPNYSSELNVNALELDDSALYLCASSYPTSFGELFFGEGSRLTVL.

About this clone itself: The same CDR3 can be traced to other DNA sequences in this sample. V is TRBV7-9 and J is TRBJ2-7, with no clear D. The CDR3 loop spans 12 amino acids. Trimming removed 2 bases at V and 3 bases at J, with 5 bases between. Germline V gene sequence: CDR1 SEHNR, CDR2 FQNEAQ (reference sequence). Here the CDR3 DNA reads TGTGCCAGCAGCTTATCCAGCTACGAGCAGTACTTC. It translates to CASSLSSYEQYF.

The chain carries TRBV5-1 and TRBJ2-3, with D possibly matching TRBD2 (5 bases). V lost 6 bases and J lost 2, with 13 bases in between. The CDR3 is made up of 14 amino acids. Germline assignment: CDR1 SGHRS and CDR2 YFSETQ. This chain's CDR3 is CASNLDGNTDTQYF. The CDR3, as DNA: TGCGCCAGCAACCTCGACGGGAACACAGATACGCAGTATTTT.

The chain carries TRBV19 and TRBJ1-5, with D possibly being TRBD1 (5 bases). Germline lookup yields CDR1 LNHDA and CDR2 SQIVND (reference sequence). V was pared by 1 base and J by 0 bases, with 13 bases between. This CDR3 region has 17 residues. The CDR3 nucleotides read TGTGCCAGTAGTATAGGATGGGGGGAGGGTAGCAATCAGCCCCAGCATTTT. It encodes CASSIGWGEGSNQPQHF.

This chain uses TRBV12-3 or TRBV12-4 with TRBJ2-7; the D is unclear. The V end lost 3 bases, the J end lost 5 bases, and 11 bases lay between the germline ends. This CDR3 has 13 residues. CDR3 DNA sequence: TGTGCCAGCAGTTTGTTGGAGACCGACGAGCAGTACTTC. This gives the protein CASSLLETDEQYF.

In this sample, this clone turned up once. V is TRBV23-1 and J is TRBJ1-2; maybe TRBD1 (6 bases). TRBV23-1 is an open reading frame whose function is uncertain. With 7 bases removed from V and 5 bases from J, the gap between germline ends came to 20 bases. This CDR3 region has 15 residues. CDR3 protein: CASIHTGTRLYGYTF. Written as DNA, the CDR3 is TGCGCCAGCATTCACACAGGGACGCGGCTATATGGCTACACCTTC.